Sequencing of this T cell receptor (beta chain) was carried out in a study of T cell repertoires in cytomegalovirus infection. Study as a whole: Carrying CMV and the relevant HLA type showed in public TCR beta signatures.

V lost 5 bases and J lost 0; bases outside the gene matches: 8. From germline, CDR1 is SGHVS and CDR2 FQNEAQ. The CDR3 length is 16 residues. Findings of the study overall: There were HLA-C-restricted CMV-specific TCR beta clonotypes dominating the ex vivo response.

On this clonotype itself: Its target is unknown.

A single record per CDR3 protein comes from TCRdb applying MiXCR to the reads. Seen here are 750,000 to 950,000 distinct CDR3 sequences, about 29% observed once, and the top ten hold under 15%. The sample in question was cultured CD8+ T cells from PBMCs, obtained from culture after CMV antigen stimulation. V gene TRBV7-8 combines with J gene TRBJ2-5, with 8 bases matching TRBD1. This clonotype was sampled from a human donor in good health (CMV status not recorded). Some clones in this sample may be carry-over from other donors' samples. CDR3 sequence (DNA): TGTGCCAGCAGCATTGCAGGGGGCTTTAACCAAGAGACCCAGTACTTC. This sequence encodes CASSIAGGFNQETQYF.